This passage covers 7 T cell receptor beta chains from one sample sequenced in a study of T-cell reconstitution after alpha-beta-depleted transplantation in children. Library preparation (for TCRbeta) was performed with unique molecular identifiers. TCRdb analysed the PCR reads with MiXCR anew, one entry per CDR3 protein. This repertoire shows around 300,000 distinct CDR3 sequences, around 25% found once; its top ten account for 9.5% to 12%. The source was PBMCs, mostly from graft donor cells, collected 180 days after TCRalphabeta/CD19-depleted stem cell transplant. All receptors derive from a male patient under 18 who had a stem cell transplant for acute lymphoblastic leukemia, so the T cells may come from the graft donor.

This clonotype has only a few counts. V and J are TRBV24-1 and TRBJ2-1, with 8 bases identical to TRBD2. This CDR3 contains 15 residues. The junction had 5 bases not matched to a gene; V was cut back by 4 bases and J by 4 bases. CDR1 and CDR2 (germline): KGHDR, SFDVKD. This chain's CDR3 is CATSDPGLVYNEQFF. The CDR3 DNA sequence: TGTGCCACCAGTGACCCGGGACTAGTATACAATGAGCAGTTCTTC.

The genes are TRBV7-3 and TRBJ2-1; tentative D call: TRBD2 (5 bases). The germline CDR1 and CDR2 sequences are SGHTA and FQGTGA. V was pared by 5 bases and J by 1 base, with 15 bases between. The CDR3 loop spans 16 amino acids. The CDR3 sequence is CASSHHSRRSYNEQFF. As DNA, the CDR3 is TGTGCCAGCAGCCATCACAGCCGGAGGTCCTACAATGAGCAGTTCTTC.

Comment on this clonotype: A much bigger clone sits one base away, suggesting this may be a read error. The rearrangement joins TRBV4-1 to TRBJ2-5; D may be TRBD1 (6 bases). Trimming took 1 base from V and 6 from J, leaving 15 bases between them. CDR1 MGHRA and CDR2 YSYEKL come from the germline V gene. The CDR3 extends over 15 amino acids. CDR3 nucleotide sequence: TGCGCCAGCAGCCAAGTATCAGGGGCTGGGAAGACCCAGTACTTC. It yields the protein CASSQVSGAGKTQYF.

This sequence joins TRBV2 and TRBJ2-7; D possibly corresponds to TRBD2 (5 bases). From germline, CDR1 is SNHLY and CDR2 FYNNEI. The CDR3 covers 12 residues. Trimming removed 10 bases from V and 5 bases from J, with 15 bases in between. CDR3 protein: CATTAEGHEQYF. The CDR3 DNA follows: TGTGCCACCACCGCTGAGGGCCACGAGCAGTACTTC.

The chain employs TRBV7-3 and TRBJ2-3; D is uncertain. This CDR3 has 16 residues. Trimming took 2 bases from V and 0 from J, leaving 12 bases between them. Germline loops: CDR1 SGHTA, CDR2 FQGTGA. CDR3 nucleotides: TGTGCCAGCAGCTTATATAGGGTATCGAGCACAGATACGCAGTATTTT. Amino acids: CASSLYRVSSTDTQYF. The full variable domain, its missing parts supplied by reference TRBV7-3 and TRBJ2-3, is GAGVSQTPSNKVTEKGKYVELRCDPISGHTALYWYRQSLGQGPEFLIYFQGTGAADDSGLPNDRFFAVRPEGSVSTLKIQRTERGDSAVYLCASSLYRVSSTDTQYFGPGTRLTVL.

The gene calls are TRBV28 and TRBJ1-5; D remains unclear. The length of the CDR3 is 16 residues. The germline V gene has CDR1 MDHEN and CDR2 SYDVKM. The V end lost 7 bases, the J end lost 0 bases, and 16 bases lay between the germline ends. Here the CDR3 DNA reads TGTGCCAGCACAAGGGCAAGACGTTATAGCAATCAGCCCCAGCATTTT. This gives the protein CASTRARRYSNQPQHF.

This clonotype was counted only a few times. This chain links TRBV5-1 with TRBJ2-3; TRBD2 matches at 7 bases. After removal of 4 bases from V and 0 bases from J, the junction contained 5 bases not matched to a gene. There are 15 residues in the CDR3. Germline V CDR1 and CDR2: SGHRS, YFSETQ. The CDR3 is CASSRSGTSTDTQYF. CDR3 sequence (DNA): TGCGCCAGCAGCAGGAGCGGGACTAGCACAGATACGCAGTATTTT.